This T cell receptor (beta chain) was recovered during a study of cytomegalovirus exposure and HLA in healthy donors. This CDR3 has 14 residues. Germline CDR1 is WSHSY and CDR2 is SAAADI. V dropped 8 bases and J dropped 5; count of bases not matched to a gene: 5. Points on this clone: What it binds is unknown. This same CDR3 is encoded by further DNA sequences in the sample.

The PCR contained 60 Vbeta and 13 Jbeta primers. Libraries were prepared by immunoSEQ multiplex PCR; TCRdb keeps only in-frame clonotypes and omits some of them. The data contain approximately 200,000 clones, 82% of them singletons. General study points: Later on, an analysis found that several of the most significant clusters appeared to be linked to common viral pathogens, which included parvovirus B19.

This chain connects TRBV10-2 to TRBJ2-5; 13 bases fit TRBD2. The source is a woman aged 45-60 years in good health and CMV-seropositive. Sequencing was performed on PBMCs. The CDR3 protein is CASSLAGGPETQYF. CDR3 bases: TGCGCCAGCTCACTAGCGGGAGGGCCGGAGACCCAGTACTTC.